One T cell receptor (beta chain) is described in this entry. V trimming: 2 bases; J trimming: 0 bases; junction bases outside the gene matches: 12. This CDR3 is 19 amino acids long. Germline V CDR1 and CDR2: MGHRA, YSYEKL. This record comes from a study of blood T cell repertoires in COVID-19. Generated by immunoSEQ multiplex PCR, the TCRdb table keeps only in-frame clones and is missing some. The data hold roughly 100,000 clones, with about 89% observed a single time. Sample: peripheral blood. This chain uses TRBV4-1 with TRBJ2-1; the match to TRBD2 covers 8 bases. The TCR comes from a woman between 25 and 40 years old with acute or convalescent COVID-19. The CDR3: CASSQRGAGAISSYNEQFF. CDR3 sequence (DNA): TGCGCCAGCAGCCAACGGGGAGCGGGGGCCATTAGCTCCTACAATGAGCAGTTCTTC.